These 5 T cell receptor beta chains originate from one sample sequenced in a study of cytomegalovirus exposure and HLA in healthy donors. It was with 60 Vbeta and 13 Jbeta primers that the PCR ran. Profiled with immunoSEQ multiplex PCR; TCRdb holds only in-frame clones, not every one. The sample has some 91,000 clones, about 80% seen once. Sequencing used PBMCs. The receptors were gathered from a man aged 40-50 years in good health and CMV-seropositive.

The chain carries TRBV7-9 and TRBJ2-7, with TRBD1 as a possible D gene (6 bases). V was clipped by 3 bases and J by 3 bases, with 12 bases between them. CDR3 length equals 14 residues. Germline-derived CDR1 and CDR2 are SEHNR and FQNEAQ (reference sequence). CDR3 amino acids: CASSFSGVNYEQYF. CDR3 nucleotides: TGTGCCAGCAGCTTCTCAGGGGTCAACTACGAGCAGTACTTC.

The chain recombines TRBV6-5 with TRBJ2-5, with D possibly being TRBD1 (6 bases). Germline lookup yields CDR1 MNHEY and CDR2 SVGAGI. The CDR3 spans 15 residues. V was clipped by 6 bases and J by 2 bases, with 16 bases between them. The CDR3 loop is CASRQNAGAQETQYF. CDR3 DNA: TGTGCCAGCAGACAAAACGCAGGGGCGCAAGAGACCCAGTACTTC.

The V call is TRBV5-1, the J call TRBJ2-7; 9 nucleotides match TRBD2. With V trimmed by 3 bases and J by 0 bases, 7 bases remained unmatched. Germline assignment: CDR1 SGHRS and CDR2 YFSETQ. The CDR3 sequence is 16 residues long. The CDR3: CASSSGRGGNSYEQYF. The CDR3, as DNA: TGCGCCAGCAGCTCGGGGCGGGGGGGCAACTCCTACGAGCAGTACTTC. The full variable domain, its missing parts supplied by reference TRBV5-1 and TRBJ2-7, is KAGVTQTPRYLIKTRGQQVTLSCSPISGHRSVSWYQQTPGQGLQFLFEYFSETQRNKGNFPGRFSGRQFSNSRSEMNVSTLELGDSALYLCASSSGRGGNSYEQYFGPGTRLTVT.

The J gene is TRBJ2-5, the V gene TRBV7-8; TRBD1 might be the D (5 bases). The germline V and J ends were trimmed by 5 bases and 4 bases, with 11 bases remaining between them. This CDR3 spans 13 amino acids. CDR1 is SGHVS, CDR2 FQNEAQ, per germline. The CDR3 DNA sequence: TGTGCCAGCAGCCCCAGGACAAGAGAGACCCAGTACTTC. Protein sequence: CASSPRTRETQYF.

This chain links TRBV29-1 with TRBJ2-3; the D is unclear. Germline-derived CDR1 and CDR2 are SQVTM and ANQGSEA. The CDR3 covers 13 residues. The germline V and J ends were trimmed by 3 bases and 3 bases, with 10 bases remaining between them. The CDR3 nucleotides read TGCAGCGTTGATGGGCAGTCAACAGATACGCAGTATTTT. As protein: CSVDGQSTDTQYF.